This T cell receptor (beta chain) was retrieved from a study of shared clonotypes between healthy human individuals (dated by TCRdb to about 2020). General notes on the study: The cohort comprised two women and three men aged 18 to 49 years. To estimate repertoire size and how much clonotype sharing occurs between individuals, the study deeply sequenced the blood TCR repertoires of five healthy adults. Leukapheresis yielded between about 0.9 and 9 billion PBMCs per donor. Libraries were prepared and TCR repertoires were sequenced by different laboratories using diverse techniques, in order to increase sequencing depth and limit assay-specific biases. For each donor, CD4 naive and CD4 memory were each run on three plates, CD8 naive on two plates, and CD8 memory on one plate.

Via the germline V gene, CDR1 is KGHSH and CDR2 LQKENI. From its cysteine to its phenylalanine, the CDR3 spans 14 amino acids. Only the CDR3 region is kept as DNA, spanning 42 bases read in frame from base 1. V is clipped by 3 bases and J by 2 bases, and the sequence between their germline boundaries is 10 bases long. The donors were healthy, HIV-negative adults who had no recently reported acute infections or vaccinations. Only Caucasian adults living in Nashville, Tennessee, USA were represented among the donors. CD4+ T cells were enriched by magnetic negative selection, after which naive cells were positively selected on CD45RA and the negative fraction was taken as the memory subset. Blood was collected by leukapheresis, and PBMCs were isolated by Ficoll-Histopaque density gradient centrifugation and then cryopreserved in liquid nitrogen vapor phase. Purity and quantity of every magnetically sorted T cell population were checked by analytical flow cytometry. Genomic DNA was isolated from each sorted fraction and quantified by UV absorbance on a Nanodrop 2000c.

The paper's findings and limits, for the study overall: Pairwise subsampling indicated that sequencing depth was expected to affect the degree of clonotype sharing among donors. When a handful of donors were compared, the shared fraction of clonotypes was 5% to 6.5% for naive CD4, roughly 3.4% for naive CD8, 2.3% for memory CD4, and roughly 0.43% for memory CD8. The small number of donors limited the genetic and exposure-history diversity represented. Compared with non-shared clonotypes, clonotypes shared by all four sorted-subset donors had higher generation probabilities. Even with the large sequencing depth, rarefaction of the sorted-subset datasets indicated that sequencing was incomplete. Sampling was restricted to blood, and TCR repertoires in tissues likely differ from the TCR repertoires found in blood. Larger estimated clonotype richness was generally found for naive subsets than for memory subsets.

TCR CDR3 regions were amplified from genomic DNA by multiplex PCR using the deep immunoSEQ assay. Extracted genomic DNA from each cell subset was distributed evenly across all wells of several immunoSEQ 96-well plates, and each plate was treated as a replicate. Each replicate PCR for sorted subsets received roughly 0.2 ug genomic DNA, equal to about 30,000 T cell genomes. The purified libraries were quantified using a Qubit 3.0 fluorometer, sized with a Bioanalyzer 2100, and then quantified again using the KAPA Library Quantification kit. A separate single-read 150-cycle Illumina NextSeq 550 flow cell was used to sequence each immunoSEQ 96-well plate. Per the source publication's procedure: Because the immunoSEQ output included only junctional sequences and no quality scores, the filtering could not be the same as the filtering used for full-length reads. To assign V/J genes and CDR3, sequences were annotated using PyIR, a Python wrapper for IgBLAST v1.9, with IMGT germline references. Reads were removed for weak V/J assignments (E-value above 1e-6), missing CDR3, stop codons, out-of-frame junctions, or ambiguous translated residues. V3J clonotypes were defined as sequences sharing an identical inferred V gene, J gene, and CDR3 amino acid sequence. Percentage overlap between repertoires was calculated by dividing the number of shared unique clonotypes by the size of the smaller repertoire. Richness of each repertoire was evaluated using RTK rarefaction, the Chao1 estimator, and Recon v2.1 estimates of unobserved clonotypes. OLGA was used to compute generation probabilities for all TCRbeta clonotypes that the gDNA method yielded from four donors. TCRdb's version of the immuneACCESS table is confined to in-frame rearrangements and falls short of the full clone set. An unresolved V gene accounts for under half of the shortfall where checked; the remainder is of unknown origin. That table supplies the V and J calls and clone size; D and trimming were determined from the DNA. The sample yields 2.5 million or so clones; more than 90% were counted once. In total, the top ten clones hold 0.14% of the sample.

With regard to this clone: It lacks a known antigen. Per-base qualities were not stored, and no clone one base away is much larger.

The sample consisted of naive CD4+ T cells sorted from blood. The label giving this sample's cell subset or site can be read as: CD45RA+ positively selected. The clonotype originates from a man aged 18 to 29 in good health. Here the chain combines TRBV18 and TRBJ2-5; the D segment cannot be called with confidence. CDR3 protein: CASSPVNAQETQYF. The DNA reads as follows: TGTGCCAGCTCACCCGTCAACGCACAAGAGACCCAGTACTTC.